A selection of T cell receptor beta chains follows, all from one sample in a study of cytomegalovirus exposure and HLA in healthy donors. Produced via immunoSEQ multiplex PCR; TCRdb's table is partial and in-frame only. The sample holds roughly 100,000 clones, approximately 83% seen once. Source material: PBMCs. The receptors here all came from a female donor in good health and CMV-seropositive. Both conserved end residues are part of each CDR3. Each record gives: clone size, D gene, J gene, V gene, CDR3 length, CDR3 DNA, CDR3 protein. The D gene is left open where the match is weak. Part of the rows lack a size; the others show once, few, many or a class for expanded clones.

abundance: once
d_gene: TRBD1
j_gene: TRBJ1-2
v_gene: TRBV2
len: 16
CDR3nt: TGTGCCAGCAGTGAAGCGGGACCGGGACAGAGCTATGGCTACCCCTTC
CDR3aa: CASSEAGPGQSYGYPF

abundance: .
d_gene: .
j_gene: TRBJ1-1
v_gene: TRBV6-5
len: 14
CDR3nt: TGTGCCAGCAGTGAGAGGGAACTGAACACTGAAGCTTTCTTT
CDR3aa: CASSERELNTEAFF

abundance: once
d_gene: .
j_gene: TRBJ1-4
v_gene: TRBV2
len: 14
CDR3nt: TGTGCCAGCACCGAAGGGGCGTTTAATGAAAAACTGTTTTTT
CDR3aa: CASTEGAFNEKLFF

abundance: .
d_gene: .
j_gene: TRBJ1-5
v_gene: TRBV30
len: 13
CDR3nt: TGTGCCTGGACGACTGGGGGGAATCAGCCCCAGCATTTT
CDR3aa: CAWTTGGNQPQHF

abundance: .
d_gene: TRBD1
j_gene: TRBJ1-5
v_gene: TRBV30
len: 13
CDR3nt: TGTGCCTGGTCAGACAGGGGTGGTCAGCCCCAGCATTTT
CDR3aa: CAWSDRGGQPQHF

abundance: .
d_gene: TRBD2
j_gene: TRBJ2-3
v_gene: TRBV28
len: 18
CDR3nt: TGTGCCAGCAGTCCCTACGGACAACTAGCGGGGAAAACAGATACGCAGTATTTT
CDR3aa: CASSPYGQLAGKTDTQYF

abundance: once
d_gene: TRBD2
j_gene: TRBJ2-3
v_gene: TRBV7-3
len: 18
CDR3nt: TGTGCCAGCAGCCCAACCCGCCTAGCGGGAGGCTACACAGATACGCAGTATTTT
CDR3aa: CASSPTRLAGGYTDTQYF

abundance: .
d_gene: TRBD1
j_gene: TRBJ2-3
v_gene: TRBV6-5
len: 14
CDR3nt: TGTGCCAGCAGTCCGGACAGGGGAAGGGGTACGCAGTATTTT
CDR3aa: CASSPDRGRGTQYF

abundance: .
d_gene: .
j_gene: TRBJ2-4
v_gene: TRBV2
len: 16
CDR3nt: TGTGCCAGCAGTGAACGTCTCCGACTAGCCAAAAACATTCAGTACTTC
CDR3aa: CASSERLRLAKNIQYF

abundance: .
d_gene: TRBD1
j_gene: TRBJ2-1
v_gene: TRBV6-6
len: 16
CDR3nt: TGTGCCAGCAGTTACGCCGGGACAACAGGGGACAATGAGCAGTTCTTC
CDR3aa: CASSYAGTTGDNEQFF